This T cell receptor (beta chain) derives from a study of cytomegalovirus exposure and HLA in healthy donors. Study-wide points: Cytomegalovirus association was assigned to about 150 TCR beta chains. In vitro, three CMV-associated chains proved specific for CMV antigens.

On this clone itself: The antigen remains unidentified.

TCRdb keeps only in-frame clones here, not all; method: immunoSEQ multiplex PCR. The data hold roughly 150,000 clones, with roughly nine tenths observed a single time. Germline V lookup: CDR1 LNHDA, CDR2 SQIVND (reference sequence). The CDR3 consists of 13 residues. V lost 3 bases, J lost 5 bases, and 11 bases lay in between. Sample: PBMCs. The V gene is TRBV19, the J gene TRBJ2-7; maybe TRBD1 (5 bases). The sequence came from a woman in her late teens or twenties in good health and CMV-seropositive. CDR3 coding DNA: TGTGCCAGTAGTATGATGGGGCGAAACGAGCAGTACTTC. It translates to CASSMMGRNEQYF.